The entry below describes one T cell receptor beta chain. The antigen remains undetermined. The record originates from a study of cytotoxic CD8 clonotypes in ibrutinib-treated CLL. About the study: Following a median 12 months of treatment, with a range of 6 to 36, response samples were taken. Study-wide results and caveats: T-cell clonality at baseline went above that of age-matched healthy donors and rose and fell with circulating CD8+ T-cell counts.

Sequencing was designed to attain a depth spanning 1 in 200,000 to 1 in 1 million T cells. Clones were read by immunoSEQ multiplex PCR, and TCRdb kept only the in-frame ones, dropping some. The repertoire consists of approximately 150,000 clones, with approximately 80% occurring once and the leading ten covering approximately 30%. V was trimmed by 3 bases and J by 1 base, leaving 13 bases between them. The CDR3 spans 15 residues. Germline V gene data show CDR1 as MNHEY and CDR2 as SVGAGI. The clonotype originates from a human donor with chronic lymphocytic leukemia. This specimen consisted of PBMCs, obtained after 12 months of ibrutinib treatment. The rearrangement links TRBV6-5 to TRBJ2-7; a weak D match, TRBD2 (7 bases). CDR3 residues: CASSYGGARSYEQYF. CDR3 bases: TGTGCCAGCAGTTATGGGGGGGCGAGGTCCTACGAGCAGTACTTC.